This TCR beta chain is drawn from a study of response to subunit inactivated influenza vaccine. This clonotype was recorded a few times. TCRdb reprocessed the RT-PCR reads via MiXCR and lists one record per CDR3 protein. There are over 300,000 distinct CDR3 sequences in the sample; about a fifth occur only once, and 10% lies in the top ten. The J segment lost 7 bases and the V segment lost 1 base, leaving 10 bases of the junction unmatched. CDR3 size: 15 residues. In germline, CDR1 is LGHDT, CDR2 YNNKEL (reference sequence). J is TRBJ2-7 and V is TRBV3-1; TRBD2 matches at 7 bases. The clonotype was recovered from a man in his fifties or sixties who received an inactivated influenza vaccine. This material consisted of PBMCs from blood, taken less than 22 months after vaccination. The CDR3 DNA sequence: TGTGCCAGCAGCCAAGTTTCTAGCGGAATTGGTGAGCAGTACTTC. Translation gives CASSQVSSGIGEQYF.